One and the same sample provided the 17 T cell receptor beta chains below, sequenced in a study of tumor and adjacent non-tumor tissue in lung cancer. Three rounds of nested PCR, following a modified ARM-PCR protocol, produced the TCRbeta library. TCRdb independently ran MiXCR on the multiplex PCR reads; one entry per CDR3 protein. The sample yields approximately 79,000 distinct CDR3 sequences, 55% to 80% seen once. RNA was extracted from bulk tissue without any cell sorting. The sequencing input was lung tumor tissue. These receptors were taken from a middle-aged woman with non-small cell lung cancer.

In regard to this clonotype: One end of the junction is discordant with germline, which a read error may explain. The genes are TRBV12-3 or TRBV12-4 and TRBJ1-6; 7 bases are a match to TRBD1. The CDR3 sequence is 14 residues long. The CDR3, as DNA: TGTGCCAGCAGTTCAGGGGGGACGAATTCACCCCTCCAATTT. This codes for CASSSGGTNSPLQF.

About this clonotype itself: Since the CDR3 does not end with the conserved phenylalanine or tryptophan, this likely comes from a read error. The limits of the CDR3 on the DNA are not certain, so only TCRdb's listed CDR3 is given. The chain recombines TRBV29-1 with TRBJ2-7. The CDR3 length equals 12 residues, ends included. Germline V CDR1 and CDR2: SQVTM, ANQGSEA. CDR3 in amino acids: CSVGCSNHEQYY.

This sequence joins TRBV20-1 and TRBJ2-4, with a tentative D call TRBD2 (5 bases). V shed 0 bases and J shed 7 bases, with 16 bases lying between them. Germline CDR1 and CDR2: DFQATT and SNEGSKA (reference sequence). The CDR3 covers 15 residues. CDR3 coding DNA: TGCAGTGCTAGAGATCGGGTCGGGGATATGAACATTCAGTACTTC. It specifies CSARDRVGDMNIQYF.

This clonotype was found a few times. This sequence joins TRBV29-1 and TRBJ2-7; D call uncertain. V lost 6 bases, J lost 9 bases, and 18 bases lay in between. Germline-derived CDR1 and CDR2 are SQVTM and ANQGSEA. The CDR3 sequence is 12 residues long. CDR3 protein: CSVGSSNHGQYF. CDR3 DNA sequence: TGCAGCGTAGGAAGTAGCAACCATGGGCAGTACTTC.

For this clonotype: Possible read error: a much larger clone is one base away. For the CDR3, the DNA is TGTGCCACCAGTGATCAGGGTGGAGGCAATCAGCCCCAGCAATTT. Its protein is CATSDQGGGNQPQQF. This chain links TRBV24-1 with TRBJ1-5; weak D call: TRBD1 (5 bases). This CDR3 has 15 amino acids. CDR1 is KGHDR, CDR2 SFDVKD, per germline.

This clonotype was counted once. This likely comes from a read error, as the CDR3 has no conserved phenylalanine or tryptophan at its end. V and J are TRBV11-2 and TRBJ2-3; no reliable D call. V was pared by 6 bases and J by 5 bases, with 6 bases between. The CDR3 totals 11 residues. The germline gives CDR1 SGHAT, CDR2 FQNNGV. The CDR3 region is CASSVQDTQYL. The CDR3, as DNA: TGTGCCAGCAGTGTACAAGATACGCAGTATCTT.

On this clonotype itself: Its ends do not fully match the called genes, so a read error is possible. V is TRBV20-1 and J is TRBJ1-2; tentatively, D is TRBD1 (6 bases). Germline V gene lookup returns CDR1 DFQATT and CDR2 SNEGSKA (reference sequence). The CDR3 has 12 amino acids. As DNA, the CDR3 is TGCATTGCTAGGTCTGGGGGGCCAGGCTACACCTTC. Translating it yields CIARSGGPGYTF.

Turning to this clonotype: A read error is possible here, since a much larger clone lies one base away. The chain uses TRBV6-5 and TRBJ1-3, with 8 nucleotides matching TRBD1. The CDR3 loop spans 14 amino acids. Germline CDR1 reads MNHEY; CDR2 reads SVGAGI. The V gene end was trimmed by 6 bases and the J gene end by 2 bases; junction bases not matched to a gene: 3. CDR3 DNA sequence: TGTGCCAGCAGGGACAGGGCCACTGGAAACACCATATATTTT. It yields the protein CASRDRATGNTIYF.

As to this clonotype: Given the absence of the conserved phenylalanine or tryptophan at the CDR3 end, a read error is likely. This CDR3 reads CANSRSGTDNEQFL. The CDR3 nucleotides read TGTGCCAACTCCCGATCGGGGACCGACAATGAGCAGTTCTTA. The chain has TRBV11-2 and TRBJ2-1; D might be TRBD1 or TRBD2, each matching 5 bases. Trimming left V 10 bases short and J 5 bases short, with 18 bases between. The CDR3 loop spans 14 amino acids. Germline V gene sequence: CDR1 SGHAT, CDR2 FQNNGV.

Concerning this clonotype itself: The junction shows a germline mismatch at one end, possibly a read error. V is TRBV11-2 and J is TRBJ2-3, with D uncertain. This CDR3 spans 16 amino acids. Germline CDR1 and CDR2: SGHAT and FQNNGV. CDR3 protein: CACSFRRASGTDTQYF. The CDR3 DNA follows: TGTGCCTGCAGCTTCCGTAGAGCTAGTGGCACAGATACGCAGTATTTT.

This clonotype was found once. The germline gene is not matched at one end of the junction; a read error may be the cause. This chain uses TRBV24-1 with TRBJ2-1, with 9 bases matching TRBD1. CDR3 size: 14 residues. Germline loops: CDR1 KGHDR, CDR2 SFDVKD. This CDR3 is CVTRALDRGNEQFF. The CDR3 bases are TGTGTCACCAGAGCTCTGGACAGGGGCAATGAGCAGTTCTTC.

This chain uses TRBV11-2 with TRBJ1-6; no definite D call. Germline V gene sequence: CDR1 SGHAT, CDR2 FQNNGV. Trimming removed 0 bases at V and 5 bases at J, with 5 bases between. The CDR3 spans 14 residues. This CDR3 reads CASSLEANNSPLHF. CDR3 DNA: TGTGCCAGCAGCTTAGAAGCAAATAATTCACCCCTCCACTTT.

This sequence joins TRBV11-2 and TRBJ1-6; TRBD1 is a possible D gene (5 bases). Trimming cost V 7 bases and J 9 bases, with 25 bases left between them. CDR1 and CDR2 (germline): SGHAT, FQNNGV. The CDR3 length is 17 residues. CDR3 region: CASISALGANRSSPLHF. As DNA, the CDR3 is TGTGCCAGCATCTCAGCATTAGGGGCAAACCGGAGTTCACCCCTCCACTTT.

This clonotype was detected once. A much larger clone lies a single base off, so this may be a read error. The chain carries TRBV5-1 and TRBJ1-6; tentatively, D is TRBD1 (6 bases). The germline V gene encodes CDR1 SGHRS and CDR2 YFSETQ. There are 15 residues in the CDR3. CDR3 coding DNA: TGCGCCAGCTGCTTTTATACAGGGAGCGTATCACCCCTCCACTTT. Its translation: CASCFYTGSVSPLHF.

On this clonotype: At one end, the junction sequence differs from germline, possibly due to a read error. The chain employs TRBV6-5 and TRBJ2-3; 14 nucleotides agree with TRBD2. The CDR3 is made up of 16 amino acids. Germline V gene sequence: CDR1 MNHEY, CDR2 SVGAGI. The CDR3 here is CPRTKTSGRVTDTQYF. In DNA form, the CDR3 reads TGTCCCAGAACCAAGACTAGCGGGAGGGTCACAGATACGCAGTATTTT.

In its sample, this clonotype is medium-sized (0.01 to 0.1%). This sequence joins TRBV11-2 and TRBJ2-1; 13 nucleotides align to TRBD2. Losses at the gene ends were 5 bases for V and 0 bases for J; bases not matched to a gene: 4. Germline CDR1 reads SGHAT; CDR2 reads FQNNGV. This CDR3 spans 17 amino acids. The CDR3 DNA follows: TGTGCCAGCAGCAAAAGGACTAGCGGGAGCTCCTACAATGAGCAGTTCTTC. Its protein product is CASSKRTSGSSYNEQFF.

A remark on this clonotype: A single base separates this from a much larger clone, so it may be a read error. This chain joins TRBV7-8 and TRBJ2-1, with no clear D. The V gene's germline CDR1 is SGHVS and CDR2 FQNEAQ. The CDR3 loop spans 14 amino acids. The CDR3 sequence: CTSSSPHRADEQFF. CDR3 in DNA: TGTACCAGCAGCTCCCCGCACCGGGCGGACGAGCAGTTCTTC.